Below, one TCR beta chain is given with its context. The antigen remains undetermined. This sample is part of a study of cytomegalovirus exposure and HLA in healthy donors. Whole-study findings and limits: According to a subsequent analysis, TCR clusters from the first cohort were inclined to appear together in the 100 to 150 validation repertoires.

Measured with immunoSEQ multiplex PCR; TCRdb has only the in-frame clones, and not every one. The data show about 140,000 clones, about 91% seen once. The V gene end was trimmed by 0 bases and the J gene end by 7 bases; junction bases not matched to a gene: 5. CDR1 is MNHEY, CDR2 SVGAGI, per germline. This CDR3 is built from 15 residues. The rearrangement links TRBV6-5 to TRBJ1-5, with TRBD1 matching over 8 bases. The TCR originated in a woman in her late teens or twenties in good health and CMV-seropositive. Material for sequencing was PBMCs. The CDR3 spells CASSYSPDRGQPQHF. Here the CDR3 DNA reads TGTGCCAGCAGTTACTCGCCAGACAGGGGACAGCCCCAGCATTTT.